These 30 T cell receptor beta chains originate from one sample sequenced in a study of shared clonotypes between healthy human individuals. The protocol was immunoSEQ multiplex PCR, while the TCRdb copy is restricted to in-frame clones and leaves out a portion. The table includes about 1,500,000 clones, over 95% detected once. Sequencing was carried out using naive CD4+ T cells sorted from blood. Subset noted: CD45RA+ positively selected. These receptors were collected from a man aged 25-45 years in good health.

The chain has TRBV7-8 and TRBJ2-1; D not certain. The CDR3 totals 13 residues. V was cut by 5 bases and J by 6 bases, with 11 bases left in between. Germline V gene sequence: CDR1 SGHVS, CDR2 FQNEAQ. The CDR3 nucleotides read TGTGCCAGCAGCCCGGTTAGGGTCAATGAGCAGTTCTTC. Translated: CASSPVRVNEQFF.

The rearrangement joins TRBV5-3 to TRBJ2-3, with a possible D match to TRBD1 (5 bases). TRBV5-3 is given ORF status, its function remaining uncertain. There are 20 residues in the CDR3. V was pared by 3 bases and J by 1 base, with 27 bases between. CDR3 bases: TGTGCCAGAAGCTCGCCTCACCCCGTCACGACAGATGATGGCACAGATACGCAGTATTTT. Encoded protein: CARSSPHPVTTDDGTDTQYF.

This rearrangement joins TRBV5-4 to TRBJ2-1; D is possibly TRBD1 (7 bases). With 3 bases removed from V and 9 bases from J, the gap between germline ends came to 16 bases. CDR1 is SGHNT and CDR2 is YYREEE in the germline V gene (reference sequence). The CDR3 is made up of 14 amino acids. CDR3 bases: TGTGCCAGCAGCTCGGGAGAGGGGGCAAGTGAGCAGTTCTTC. This gives the protein CASSSGEGASEQFF.

This clone was picked up one time. V and J are TRBV4-1 and TRBJ1-2; D gene uncertain. Deletions cut 0 bases from V and 4 bases from J, with 9 bases between. Germline assignment: CDR1 MGHRA and CDR2 YSYEKL. The CDR3 consists of 14 residues. The chain's CDR3 is CASSQEKGFYGYTF. CDR3 DNA: TGCGCCAGCAGCCAAGAAAAGGGATTCTATGGCTACACCTTC.

This clone was seen more than once but under ten times. The J gene is TRBJ2-2, the V gene TRBV6-1; tentative D call: TRBD1 (6 bases). Germline CDR1 is MNHNS and CDR2 is SASEGT. Trimming took off 2 bases at V and 2 bases at J, with 9 bases between the two ends. The CDR3 runs 15 residues. In DNA, the CDR3 is TGTGCCAGCAGTGAATGGACAGCTAACACCGGGGAGCTGTTTTTT. Translated: CASSEWTANTGELFF.

Comments on this clone: The same CDR3 can be traced to other DNA sequences in this sample. The chain joins TRBV2 to TRBJ2-7; D remains unclear. The germline V and J ends were trimmed by 8 bases and 3 bases, with 5 bases remaining between them. Germline V lookup: CDR1 SNHLY, CDR2 FYNNEI. The CDR3 spans 10 residues. Here the CDR3 reads CASSGYEQYF. The CDR3, as DNA: TGTGCCAGCTCTGGCTACGAGCAGTACTTC.

This chain links TRBV5-1 with TRBJ2-1, with a possible D match to TRBD2 (5 bases). Looked up from germline, CDR1 is SGHRS and CDR2 is YFSETQ. V lost 4 bases to trimming and J lost 2 bases, with 25 bases between them. CDR3 length: 19 residues. The CDR3 protein is CASSKGPRQRIGAYNEQFF. DNA of the CDR3: TGCGCCAGCAGCAAGGGTCCCAGGCAGCGGATTGGGGCCTACAATGAGCAGTTCTTC.

This rearrangement joins TRBV5-1 to TRBJ1-2; 7 nucleotides agree with TRBD1. The V and J ends lost 4 bases and 0 bases, in that order; junction bases with no gene match: 15. The CDR3 has 18 amino acids. Looked up from germline, CDR1 is SGHRS and CDR2 is YFSETQ. The CDR3 loop is CASSPVTTGVQANYGYTF. The CDR3 DNA reads TGCGCCAGCAGCCCCGTTACAACAGGGGTTCAAGCTAACTATGGCTACACCTTC.

The genes are TRBV5-6 and TRBJ1-1; TRBD1 aligns across 8 bases. CDR3 length: 15 amino acids. CDR1 is SGHDT, CDR2 YYEEEE, per germline. V lost 4 bases, J lost 1 base, and 6 bases stayed unmatched. The CDR3 DNA is TGTGCCAGCAGCCCTAACAGGGGGGGGAACACTGAAGCTTTCTTT. This sequence encodes CASSPNRGGNTEAFF.

This clone was observed once. The chain has TRBV10-1 and TRBJ2-2, with D possibly matching TRBD2 (5 bases). The V gene's germline CDR1 is WNHNN and CDR2 SYGVQD (reference sequence). This CDR3 comprises 14 residues. Trimming cost V 7 bases and J 0 bases, with 9 bases left between them. CDR3 in DNA: TGCGCCAGCAATTCCGGGACGAACACCGGGGAGCTGTTTTTT. Translating gives CASNSGTNTGELFF.

The rearrangement links TRBV5-1 to TRBJ2-3; 8 positions agree with TRBD1. The CDR3 covers 15 residues. Trimming took 6 bases from V and 0 from J; bases not matched to a gene: 6. Germline CDR1 is SGHRS and CDR2 is YFSETQ. Here the CDR3 reads CASKQGDPSTDTQYF. In nucleotides, the CDR3 is TGCGCCAGCAAACAGGGGGATCCCAGCACAGATACGCAGTATTTT.

The V and J genes are TRBV27 and TRBJ2-1; the match to TRBD2 covers 7 bases. Germline CDR1 and CDR2: MNHEY and SMNVEV (reference sequence). Germline trimming cut 6 bases from V and 3 bases from J; bases unmatched to any gene: 8. The CDR3 extends over 15 amino acids. The CDR3 region is CASRRGSAVYNEQFF. As DNA, the CDR3 is TGTGCCAGCAGACGCGGGAGTGCGGTCTACAATGAGCAGTTCTTC.

The V gene is TRBV7-9, the J gene TRBJ2-7, with a possible D match to TRBD1 (6 bases). The CDR3 loop spans 14 amino acids. Germline V lookup: CDR1 SEHNR, CDR2 FQNEAQ (reference sequence). V was shortened by 5 bases and J by 6 bases, with 17 bases between the two germline ends. The CDR3 region has the DNA TGTGCCAGCAGCCTCACAGGGTACTTCGGCGAGCAGTACTTC. It translates to CASSLTGYFGEQYF.

This chain uses TRBV15 with TRBJ2-7; 13 nucleotides align to TRBD2. The J segment lost 10 bases and the V segment lost 1 base, leaving 7 bases of the junction unmatched. There are 15 residues in the CDR3. Germline V lookup: CDR1 LNHNV, CDR2 YYDKDF (reference sequence). The CDR3 reads CATSRGTSGSAQQYF. DNA for the CDR3: TGTGCCACCAGCAGAGGGACTAGCGGGAGTGCCCAACAGTACTTC.

As to this clone: The sample has other DNA sequences that encode this CDR3 too. The V and J genes are TRBV30 and TRBJ1-1; TRBD1 is a possible D gene (5 bases). Germline V lookup: CDR1 GTSNPN, CDR2 SVGIG (reference sequence). This CDR3 comprises 13 residues. V dropped 3 bases and J dropped 2 bases, with 10 bases sitting between them. The CDR3 coding sequence is TGTGCCTGGAGCCCTAGGGGTAACACTGAAGCTTTCTTT. It yields the protein CAWSPRGNTEAFF.

This rearrangement joins TRBV11-2 to TRBJ2-5; 11 bases align to TRBD2. Trimming cost V 7 bases and J 5 bases; bases outside gene matches: 9. Germline-derived CDR1 and CDR2 are SGHAT and FQNNGV. This CDR3 contains 15 residues. The CDR3 reads CASTLSGRAGETQYF. CDR3 bases: TGTGCCAGCACCCTTAGCGGGAGGGCCGGGGAGACCCAGTACTTC.

The rearrangement links TRBV7-3 to TRBJ2-2; D gene uncertain. Trimming left V 2 bases short and J 4 bases short, with 8 bases between. Germline loops: CDR1 SGHTA, CDR2 FQGTGA. This CDR3 is 14 amino acids long. CDR3: CASSLDGPTGELFF. CDR3 nucleotide sequence: TGTGCCAGCAGCTTAGATGGACCCACCGGGGAGCTGTTTTTT.

Concerning this clone: The same CDR3 can be traced to other DNA sequences in this sample. V usage is TRBV5-1 and J usage is TRBJ2-2; possible D gene TRBD1, 5 bases. Germline CDR1 SGHRS, CDR2 YFSETQ. CDR3 length: 13 amino acids. Trimming removed 0 bases at V and 5 bases at J, with 5 bases between. CDR3 DNA sequence: TGCGCCAGCAGCTTGGAGGGGACCGGGGAGCTGTTTTTT. Amino acid sequence: CASSLEGTGELFF.

Worth noting for this clone: The same CDR3 is also encoded by other DNA sequences in this sample. The rearrangement uses TRBV27 and TRBJ2-3; 13 bases line up with TRBD2. Trimming removed 5 bases from V and 0 bases from J; junction bases left unmatched: 2. The CDR3 sequence is 16 residues long. Per germline, CDR1 MNHEY and CDR2 SMNVEV (reference sequence). CDR3 residues: CASSPLAGGSTDTQYF. CDR3 coding DNA: TGTGCCAGCAGTCCACTAGCGGGAGGGAGCACAGATACGCAGTATTTT.

The chain recombines TRBV27 with TRBJ2-1; D is ambiguous. V lost 2 bases, J lost 9 bases, and 14 bases lay in between. The germline CDR1 and CDR2 sequences are MNHEY and SMNVEV (reference sequence). CDR3 length equals 14 residues. Here the CDR3 DNA reads TGTGCCAGCAGTTTAGGGCTAATTCAGCTTGAGCAGTTCTTC. Translating gives CASSLGLIQLEQFF.

The rearrangement links TRBV5-1 to TRBJ2-5, with D possibly matching TRBD1 (5 bases). The CDR3 extends over 13 amino acids. The germline V and J ends were trimmed by 4 bases and 3 bases, with 10 bases remaining between them. Germline V gene lookup returns CDR1 SGHRS and CDR2 YFSETQ. CDR3 in amino acids: CASSQGSEETQYF. In DNA form, the CDR3 reads TGCGCCAGCAGCCAGGGAAGTGAAGAGACCCAGTACTTC. The full variable domain, its missing parts supplied by reference TRBV5-1 and TRBJ2-5, is KAGVTQTPRYLIKTRGQQVTLSCSPISGHRSVSWYQQTPGQGLQFLFEYFSETQRNKGNFPGRFSGRQFSNSRSEMNVSTLELGDSALYLCASSQGSEETQYFGPGTRLLVL.

The CDR3 sequence: CASSLLSGGETQYF. Written as DNA, the CDR3 is TGCGCCAGCAGCTTGCTGTCGGGTGGAGAGACCCAGTACTTC. The rearrangement links TRBV5-1 to TRBJ2-5; no clear D. The V gene's germline CDR1 is SGHRS and CDR2 YFSETQ. The length of the CDR3 is 14 residues. V was shortened by 1 base and J by 4 bases, with 11 bases between the two germline ends.

This sequence joins TRBV11-3 and TRBJ2-3, with D unclear. Germline CDR1 reads SGHNT; CDR2 reads YENEEA. V shed 5 bases and J shed 1 base, with 7 bases lying between them. The CDR3 loop spans 13 amino acids. The CDR3: CASSASGTDTQYF. The CDR3 nucleotides read TGTGCCAGCAGCGCGTCAGGCACAGATACGCAGTATTTT.

Worth noting for this clone: The same CDR3 also results from other DNA sequences found in this sample. The chain combines TRBV5-1 with TRBJ2-3; D not resolved. Germline CDR1 is SGHRS and CDR2 is YFSETQ. V was trimmed by 2 bases and J by 0 bases, leaving 7 bases between them. The CDR3 consists of 14 residues. CDR3 coding DNA: TGCGCCAGCAGCTTAGGATTTAGCACAGATACGCAGTATTTT. Its protein product is CASSLGFSTDTQYF.

V gene TRBV18 combines with J gene TRBJ1-5; no clear D gene. The V and J ends lost 5 bases and 2 bases respectively, with 10 bases between them. The CDR3 runs 14 residues. Germline V gene sequence: CDR1 KGHSH, CDR2 LQKENI. The CDR3 bases are TGTGCCAGCTCATTGGACTCGGGCAATCAGCCCCAGCATTTT. It yields the protein CASSLDSGNQPQHF.

CDR3 nucleotide sequence: TGTGCCAGCAGCTTCTATCGGACAGGGGGCTCCTACGAGCAGTACTTC. This codes for CASSFYRTGGSYEQYF. The chain links TRBV5-8 to TRBJ2-7; 10 bases line up with TRBD1. Looked up from germline, CDR1 is SGHTS and CDR2 is YDEGEE. The CDR3 consists of 16 residues. Germline trimming cut 2 bases from V and 0 bases from J; bases unmatched to any gene: 5.

The chain joins TRBV28 to TRBJ2-1, with 16 bases fitting TRBD2. Trimming took 10 bases from V and 9 from J; bases not matched to a gene: 9. Germline assignment: CDR1 MDHEN and CDR2 SYDVKM. This CDR3 has 15 amino acids. The CDR3 DNA follows: TGTGCCACCGGGGGACTAGCGGGAGGGCTAGGTGAGCAGTTCTTC. It translates to CATGGLAGGLGEQFF.

The chain couples TRBV28 to TRBJ1-1; no definite D call. V dropped 5 bases and J dropped 11 bases, with 15 bases sitting between them. Germline assignment: CDR1 MDHEN and CDR2 SYDVKM. There are 12 residues in the CDR3. CDR3 in amino acids: CASSPSAGRAFF. In nucleotides, the CDR3 is TGTGCCAGCAGTCCCTCGGCCGGACGGGCTTTCTTT.

The chain links TRBV11-2 to TRBJ2-7; TRBD2 might be the D (6 bases). Trimming took 0 bases from V and 2 from J, leaving 8 bases between them. In germline, CDR1 is SGHAT, CDR2 FQNNGV. There are 14 residues in the CDR3. The CDR3 nucleotides are TGTGCCAGCAGCTTAGACGGGAGCACCTACGAGCAGTACTTC. Protein: CASSLDGSTYEQYF.

The chain links TRBV4-1 to TRBJ1-1, with D possibly TRBD1 on 6 matching bases. Looked up from germline, CDR1 is MGHRA and CDR2 is YSYEKL. The CDR3 sequence is 14 residues long. Deletions cut 3 bases from V and 4 bases from J, with 12 bases between. The CDR3 spells CASSQDSRPTEAFF. The DNA for the CDR3 is TGCGCCAGCAGCCAGGACAGTCGGCCCACTGAAGCTTTCTTT.